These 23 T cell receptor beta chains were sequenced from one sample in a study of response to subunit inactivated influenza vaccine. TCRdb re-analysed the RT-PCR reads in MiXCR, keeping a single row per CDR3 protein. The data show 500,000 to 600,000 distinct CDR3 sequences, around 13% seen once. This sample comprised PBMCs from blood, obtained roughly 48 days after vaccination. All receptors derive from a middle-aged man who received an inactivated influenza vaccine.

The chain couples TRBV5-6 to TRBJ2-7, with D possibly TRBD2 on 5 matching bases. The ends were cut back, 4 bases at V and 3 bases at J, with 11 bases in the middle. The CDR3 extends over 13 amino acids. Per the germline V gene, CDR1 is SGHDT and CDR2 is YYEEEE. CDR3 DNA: TGTGCCAGCAGCGATGGACTGAACTACGAGCAGTACTTC. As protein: CASSDGLNYEQYF.

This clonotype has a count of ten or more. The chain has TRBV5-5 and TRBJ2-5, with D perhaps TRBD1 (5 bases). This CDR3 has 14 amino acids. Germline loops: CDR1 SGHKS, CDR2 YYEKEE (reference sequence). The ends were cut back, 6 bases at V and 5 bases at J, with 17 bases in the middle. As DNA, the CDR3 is TGTGCCAGCACCGCCGTCTTGGGGCAGGAGACCCAGTACTTC. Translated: CASTAVLGQETQYF.

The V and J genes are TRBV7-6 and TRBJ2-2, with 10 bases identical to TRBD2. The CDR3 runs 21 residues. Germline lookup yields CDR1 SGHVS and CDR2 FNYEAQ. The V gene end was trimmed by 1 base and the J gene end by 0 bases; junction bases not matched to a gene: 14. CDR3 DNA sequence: TGTGCCAGCAGCTTAGGACGGACTAGCGGAGACCCGAGAACGAACACCGGGGAGCTGTTTTTT. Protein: CASSLGRTSGDPRTNTGELFF.

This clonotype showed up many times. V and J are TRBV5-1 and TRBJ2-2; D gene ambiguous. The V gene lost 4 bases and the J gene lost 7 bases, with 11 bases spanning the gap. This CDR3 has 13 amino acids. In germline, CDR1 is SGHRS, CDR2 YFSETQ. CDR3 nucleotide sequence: TGCGCCAGCAGCCTGGAGTTAGTCGGGGAGCTGTTTTTT. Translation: CASSLELVGELFF. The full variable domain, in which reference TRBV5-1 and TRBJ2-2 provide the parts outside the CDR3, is KAGVTQTPRYLIKTRGQQVTLSCSPISGHRSVSWYQQTPGQGLQFLFEYFSETQRNKGNFPGRFSGRQFSNSRSEMNVSTLELGDSALYLCASSLELVGELFFGEGSRLTVL.

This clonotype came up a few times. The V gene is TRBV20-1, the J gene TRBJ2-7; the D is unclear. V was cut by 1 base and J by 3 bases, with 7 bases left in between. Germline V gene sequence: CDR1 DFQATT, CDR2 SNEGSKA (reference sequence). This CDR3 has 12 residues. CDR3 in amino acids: CSARGRNYEQYF. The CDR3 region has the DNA TGCAGTGCTAGAGGACGCAACTACGAGCAGTACTTC.

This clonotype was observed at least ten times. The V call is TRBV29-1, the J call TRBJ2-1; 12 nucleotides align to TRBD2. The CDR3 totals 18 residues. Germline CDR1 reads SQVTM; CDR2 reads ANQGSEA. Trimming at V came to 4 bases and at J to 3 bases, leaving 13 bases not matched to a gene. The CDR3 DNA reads TGCAGCGTTGGGGGGGGGACTAGCGGGTTAAGGGTCTACAATGAGCAGTTCTTC. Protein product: CSVGGGTSGLRVYNEQFF.

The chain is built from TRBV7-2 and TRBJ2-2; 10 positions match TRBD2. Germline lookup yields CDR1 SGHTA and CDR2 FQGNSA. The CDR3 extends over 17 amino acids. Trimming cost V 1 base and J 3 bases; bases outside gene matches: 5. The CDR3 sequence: CASSLGSGGAHTGELFF. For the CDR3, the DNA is TGTGCCAGCAGCTTAGGAAGCGGGGGGGCACACACCGGGGAGCTGTTTTTT.

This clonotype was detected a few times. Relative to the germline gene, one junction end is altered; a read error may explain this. CDR3: CASSLAPAGGPSDTQYF. The CDR3 bases are TGTGCCAGCAGTTTAGCGCCGGCGGGGGGGCCTTCAGATACGCAGTATTTT. V is TRBV7-2 and J is TRBJ2-3; 9 bases are a match to TRBD2. CDR3 length: 17 residues. Germline loops: CDR1 SGHTA, CDR2 FQGNSA.

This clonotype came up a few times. CDR3 sequence (DNA): TGCAGTGCAACACCAGGGGGTTCTGGGGAGCTGTTTTTT. It translates to CSATPGGSGELFF. V gene TRBV20-1 combines with J gene TRBJ2-2; 7 nucleotides agree with TRBD1. The CDR3 is made up of 13 amino acids. V lost 6 bases to trimming and J lost 8 bases; unmatched junction nucleotides: 9. From germline, CDR1 is DFQATT and CDR2 SNEGSKA (reference sequence).

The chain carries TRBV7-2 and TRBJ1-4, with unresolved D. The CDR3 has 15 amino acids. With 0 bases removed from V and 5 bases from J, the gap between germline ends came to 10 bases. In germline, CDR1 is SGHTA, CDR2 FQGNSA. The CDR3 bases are TGTGCCAGCAGCTTAGCCGGTGGGCAAAATGAAAAACTGTTTTTT. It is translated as CASSLAGGQNEKLFF. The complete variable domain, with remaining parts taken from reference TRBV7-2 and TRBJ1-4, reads GAGVSQSPSNKVTEKGKDVELRCDPISGHTALYWYRQSLGQGLEFLIYFQGNSAPDKSGLPSDRFSAERTGGSVSTLTIQRTQQEDSAVYLCASSLAGGQNEKLFFGSGTQLSVL.

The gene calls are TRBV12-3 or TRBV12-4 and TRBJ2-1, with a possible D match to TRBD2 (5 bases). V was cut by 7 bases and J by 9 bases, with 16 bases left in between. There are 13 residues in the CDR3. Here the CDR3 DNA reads TGTGCCAGCAATAACCGAGGGAGTGGTGAGCAGTTCTTC. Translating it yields CASNNRGSGEQFF.

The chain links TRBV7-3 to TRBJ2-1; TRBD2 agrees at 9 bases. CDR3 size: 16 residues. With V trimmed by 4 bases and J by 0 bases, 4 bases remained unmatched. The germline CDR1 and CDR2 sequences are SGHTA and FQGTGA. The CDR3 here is CASSSSGKSSYNEQFF. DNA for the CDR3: TGTGCCAGCAGCTCTAGCGGGAAGAGCTCCTACAATGAGCAGTTCTTC. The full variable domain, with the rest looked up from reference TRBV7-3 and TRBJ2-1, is GAGVSQTPSNKVTEKGKYVELRCDPISGHTALYWYRQSLGQGPEFLIYFQGTGAADDSGLPNDRFFAVRPEGSVSTLKIQRTERGDSAVYLCASSSSGKSSYNEQFFGPGTRLTVL.

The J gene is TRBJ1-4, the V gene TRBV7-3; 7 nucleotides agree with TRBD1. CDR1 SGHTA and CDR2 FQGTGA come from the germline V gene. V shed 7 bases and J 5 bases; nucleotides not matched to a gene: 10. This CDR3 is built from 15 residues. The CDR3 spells CASTYRGYSNEKLFF. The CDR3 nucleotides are TGTGCCAGCACTTACAGGGGATACTCAAATGAAAAACTGTTTTTT.

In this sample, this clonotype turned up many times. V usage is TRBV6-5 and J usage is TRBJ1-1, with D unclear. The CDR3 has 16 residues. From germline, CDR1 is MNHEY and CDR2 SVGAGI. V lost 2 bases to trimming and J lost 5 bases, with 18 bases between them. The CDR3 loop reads CASSYGGELTGTEAFF. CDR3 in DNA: TGTGCCAGCAGTTACGGTGGGGAGCTTACGGGAACTGAAGCTTTCTTT.

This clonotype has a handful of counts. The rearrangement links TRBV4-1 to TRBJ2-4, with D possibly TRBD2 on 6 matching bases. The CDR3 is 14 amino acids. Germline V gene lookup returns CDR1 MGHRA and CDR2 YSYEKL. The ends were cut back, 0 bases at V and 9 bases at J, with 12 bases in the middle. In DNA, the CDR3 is TGCGCCAGCAGCCAAGAGGCGGGACGGGGCATTCAGTACTTC. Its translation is CASSQEAGRGIQYF.

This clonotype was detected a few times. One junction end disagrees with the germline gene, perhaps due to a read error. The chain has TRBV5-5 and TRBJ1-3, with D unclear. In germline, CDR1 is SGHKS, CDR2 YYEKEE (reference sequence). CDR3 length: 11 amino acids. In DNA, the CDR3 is TGTGCCAGCAGTTCTGTAAACACCATATATTTT. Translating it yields CASSSVNTIYF.

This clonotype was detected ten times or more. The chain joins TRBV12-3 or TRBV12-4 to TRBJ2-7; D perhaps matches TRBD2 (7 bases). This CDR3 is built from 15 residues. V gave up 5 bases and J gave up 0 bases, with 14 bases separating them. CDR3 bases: TGTGCCAGCAGTGTTTCGGGGGGCCTCTCCTACGAGCAGTACTTC. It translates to CASSVSGGLSYEQYF.

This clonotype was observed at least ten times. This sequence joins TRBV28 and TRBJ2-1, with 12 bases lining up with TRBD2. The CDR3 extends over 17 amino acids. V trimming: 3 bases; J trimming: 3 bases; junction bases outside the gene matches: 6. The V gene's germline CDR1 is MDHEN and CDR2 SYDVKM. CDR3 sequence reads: CASSLASGGVGYNEQFF. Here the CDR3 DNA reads TGTGCCAGCAGTTTGGCTAGCGGGGGGGTGGGCTACAATGAGCAGTTCTTC.

The CDR3 spells CASDLGLQFF. The DNA for the CDR3 is TGTGCCTCCGACCTTGGCCTGCAGTTCTTC. This chain joins TRBV10-3 and TRBJ2-1; D ambiguous. Germline loops: CDR1 ENHRY, CDR2 SYGVKD. V lost 11 bases and J 12 bases, leaving 14 bases between the germline ends. CDR3 length: 10 amino acids.

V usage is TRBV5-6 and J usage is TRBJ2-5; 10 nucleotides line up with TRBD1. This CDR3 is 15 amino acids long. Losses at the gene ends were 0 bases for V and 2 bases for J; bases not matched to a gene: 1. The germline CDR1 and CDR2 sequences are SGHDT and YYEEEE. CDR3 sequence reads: CASSLGDRGQETQYF. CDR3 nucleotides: TGTGCCAGCAGCTTGGGGGACAGGGGACAAGAGACCCAGTACTTC.

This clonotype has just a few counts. DNA for the CDR3: TGTGCCAGCAGTTGGGCGGAACAAGAGACCCAGTACTTC. Amino acid sequence: CASSWAEQETQYF. The chain combines TRBV2 with TRBJ2-5; no clear D. The CDR3 covers 13 residues. V lost 5 bases and J lost 2, with 9 bases in between. Germline values: CDR1 SNHLY, CDR2 FYNNEI.

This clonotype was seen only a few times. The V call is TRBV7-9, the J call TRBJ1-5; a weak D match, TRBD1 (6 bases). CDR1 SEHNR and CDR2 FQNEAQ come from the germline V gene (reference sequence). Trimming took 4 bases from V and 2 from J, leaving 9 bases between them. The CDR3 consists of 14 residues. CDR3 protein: CASSSGHGNQPQHF. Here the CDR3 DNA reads TGTGCCAGCAGCTCGGGACACGGCAATCAGCCCCAGCATTTT.

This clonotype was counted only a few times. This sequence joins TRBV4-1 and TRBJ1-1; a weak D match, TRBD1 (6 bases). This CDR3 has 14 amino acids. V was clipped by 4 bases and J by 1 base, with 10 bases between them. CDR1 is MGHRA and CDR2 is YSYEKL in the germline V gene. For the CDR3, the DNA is TGCGCCAGCAGCCCCGGGACACAGAACACTGAAGCTTTCTTT. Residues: CASSPGTQNTEAFF.